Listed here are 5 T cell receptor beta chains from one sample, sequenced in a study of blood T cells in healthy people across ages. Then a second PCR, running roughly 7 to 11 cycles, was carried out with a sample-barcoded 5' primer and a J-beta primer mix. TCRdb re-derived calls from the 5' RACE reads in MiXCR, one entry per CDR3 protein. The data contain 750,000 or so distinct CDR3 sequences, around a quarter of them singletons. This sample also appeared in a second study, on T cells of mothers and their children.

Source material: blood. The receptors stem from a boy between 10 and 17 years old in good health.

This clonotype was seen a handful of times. CDR3 region: CSASRGSRGPYEQYF. Here the CDR3 DNA reads TGCAGTGCTAGTCGCGGGTCCCGCGGCCCATACGAGCAGTACTTC. The chain joins TRBV20-1 to TRBJ2-7; D is perhaps TRBD2 (5 bases). CDR1 is DFQATT and CDR2 is SNEGSKA in the germline V gene (reference sequence). The CDR3 extends over 15 amino acids. V lost 3 bases and J 4 bases, leaving 19 bases between the germline ends.

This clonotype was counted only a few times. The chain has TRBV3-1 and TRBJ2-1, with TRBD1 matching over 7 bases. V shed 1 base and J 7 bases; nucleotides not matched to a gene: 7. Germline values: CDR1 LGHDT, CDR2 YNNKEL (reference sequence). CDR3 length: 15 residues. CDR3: CASSQAAGGGNEQFF. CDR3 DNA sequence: TGTGCCAGCAGCCAAGCGGCAGGGGGTGGGAATGAGCAGTTCTTC.

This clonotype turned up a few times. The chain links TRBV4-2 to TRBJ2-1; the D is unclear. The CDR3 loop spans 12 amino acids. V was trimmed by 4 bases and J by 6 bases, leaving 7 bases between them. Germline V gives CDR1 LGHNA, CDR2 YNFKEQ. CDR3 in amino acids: CASSPDTNEQFF. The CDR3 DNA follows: TGTGCCAGCAGCCCTGACACCAATGAGCAGTTCTTC.

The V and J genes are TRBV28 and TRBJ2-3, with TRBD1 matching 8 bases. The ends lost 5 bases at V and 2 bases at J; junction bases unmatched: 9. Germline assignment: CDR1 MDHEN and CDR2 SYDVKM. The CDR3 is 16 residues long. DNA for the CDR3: TGTGCCAGCAGTACCGGACAGGGAGGTTACACAGATACGCAGTATTTT. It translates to CASSTGQGGYTDTQYF.

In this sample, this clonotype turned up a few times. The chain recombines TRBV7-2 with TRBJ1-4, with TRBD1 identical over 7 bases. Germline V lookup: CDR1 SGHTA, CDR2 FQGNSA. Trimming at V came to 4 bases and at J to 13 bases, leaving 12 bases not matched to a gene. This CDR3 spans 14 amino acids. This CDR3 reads CASSYRQGGGGLFF. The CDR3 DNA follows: TGTGCCAGCAGCTATCGACAGGGTGGAGGAGGACTGTTTTTT.